This T cell receptor (beta chain) was captured in a study of Graves' ophthalmopathy and Graves' hyperthyroidism. The wider study: Before any treatment, peripheral blood was taken at the initial diagnosis.

With 2 bases clipped from V and 6 bases from J, the junction kept 9 bases outside the gene matches. The CDR3 loop spans 15 amino acids. The V gene's germline CDR1 is KGHSH and CDR2 LQKENI. Every ophthalmopathy donor presented moderate-to-severe activity, CAS ≥3, NOSPECS ≥4 and duration under 3 months. RNA transcripts were the source from which TCR beta CDR3 regions were amplified. In the first round, RT-PCR was carried out with HTBI primers, and a multiplex PCR formed the second round. Via MiXCR, TCRdb re-called the multiplex PCR reads, giving one row per CDR3 protein. This sample has 350,000 to 450,000 distinct CDR3 sequences, with around 19% found just once.

This clonotype originated in a woman between 18 and 30 years old with Graves' ophthalmopathy. Sequenced material: peripheral blood. The rearrangement uses TRBV18 and TRBJ1-2; 7 positions agree with TRBD1. CDR3 sequence (DNA): TGTGCCAGCTCACCAACCAGCGGGGACAGTCATGGCTACACCTTC. It translates to CASSPTSGDSHGYTF. Variable domain in full (rest from reference TRBV18 and TRBJ1-2): NAGVMQNPRHLVRRRGQEARLRCSPMKGHSHVYWYRQLPEEGLKFMVYLQKENIIDESGMPKERFSAEFPKEGPSILRIQQVVRGDSAAYFCASSPTSGDSHGYTFGSGTRLTVV.